This is a list of T cell receptor beta chains from one sample in a study of cytotoxic CD8 clonotypes in ibrutinib-treated CLL. Clones were sequenced by immunoSEQ multiplex PCR, and TCRdb holds only the in-frame ones, with some missing. The sample includes about 160,000 clones, 81% of them seen just once. The sample consisted of PBMCs, taken after 12 months of ibrutinib treatment. These receptors were taken from a human donor with chronic lymphocytic leukemia. Each CDR3 is given with its conserved first and last residue. Fields, in order: CDR3 protein, V gene, J gene, CDR3 length.

cdr3_aa: CASSLQGAFAGELFF
v_call: TRBV18
j_call: TRBJ2-2
cdr3_length: 15

cdr3_aa: CASSPRTGGGNTIYF
v_call: TRBV9
j_call: TRBJ1-3
cdr3_length: 15

cdr3_aa: CASSRSGVNEQYF
v_call: TRBV18
j_call: TRBJ2-7
cdr3_length: 13

cdr3_aa: CASTREMGVDGYTF
v_call: TRBV28
j_call: TRBJ1-2
cdr3_length: 14

cdr3_aa: CASSPSAGGNYGYTF
v_call: TRBV28
j_call: TRBJ1-2
cdr3_length: 15

cdr3_aa: CASRSLAGARTDTQYF
v_call: TRBV19
j_call: TRBJ2-3
cdr3_length: 16

cdr3_aa: CASTRQDLNYEQYF
v_call: TRBV28
j_call: TRBJ2-7
cdr3_length: 14

cdr3_aa: CSASANQPQHF
v_call: TRBV20-1
j_call: TRBJ1-5
cdr3_length: 11

cdr3_aa: CASSVGTGVAQYF
v_call: TRBV9
j_call: TRBJ2-3
cdr3_length: 13

cdr3_aa: CASSQNAGYNEQFF
v_call: TRBV4-2
j_call: TRBJ2-1
cdr3_length: 14

cdr3_aa: CSAPGAGGRYNEQFF
v_call: TRBV29-1
j_call: TRBJ2-1
cdr3_length: 15

cdr3_aa: CASSLSGVRYGYTF
v_call: TRBV5-6
j_call: TRBJ1-2
cdr3_length: 14

cdr3_aa: CAISSAGVGVGTSGSEETQYF
v_call: TRBV10-3
j_call: TRBJ2-5
cdr3_length: 21

cdr3_aa: CAISEPGLQETQYF
v_call: TRBV10-3
j_call: TRBJ2-5
cdr3_length: 14

cdr3_aa: CASSQGFGTDTQYF
v_call: TRBV4-3
j_call: TRBJ2-3
cdr3_length: 14

cdr3_aa: CARRLPFGGEFYEQYF
v_call: TRBV13
j_call: TRBJ2-7
cdr3_length: 16

cdr3_aa: CASGPGPYEQYF
v_call: TRBV6-5
j_call: TRBJ2-7
cdr3_length: 12

cdr3_aa: CASSQDHAGGPVGELFF
v_call: TRBV4-1
j_call: TRBJ2-2
cdr3_length: 17